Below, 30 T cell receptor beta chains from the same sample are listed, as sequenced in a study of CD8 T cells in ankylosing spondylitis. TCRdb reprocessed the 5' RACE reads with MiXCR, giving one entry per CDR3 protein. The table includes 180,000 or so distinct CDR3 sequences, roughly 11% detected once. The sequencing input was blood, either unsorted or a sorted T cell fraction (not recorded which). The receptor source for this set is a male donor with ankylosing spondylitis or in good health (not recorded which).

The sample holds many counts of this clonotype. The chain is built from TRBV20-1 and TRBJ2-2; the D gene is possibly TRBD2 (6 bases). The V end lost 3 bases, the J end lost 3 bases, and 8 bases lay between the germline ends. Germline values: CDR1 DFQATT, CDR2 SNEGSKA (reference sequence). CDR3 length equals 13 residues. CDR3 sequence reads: CSASGGYTGELFF. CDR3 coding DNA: TGCAGTGCTAGCGGGGGATACACCGGGGAGCTGTTTTTT.

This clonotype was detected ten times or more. CDR3 region: CASSSSPGTNYGYTF. In nucleotides, the CDR3 is TGTGCCAGCAGTTCCTCTCCTGGGACTAACTATGGCTACACCTTC. The chain joins TRBV27 to TRBJ1-2, with unresolved D. The CDR3 length is 15 residues. V was clipped by 4 bases and J by 0 bases, with 12 bases between them. From germline, CDR1 is MNHEY and CDR2 SMNVEV (reference sequence).

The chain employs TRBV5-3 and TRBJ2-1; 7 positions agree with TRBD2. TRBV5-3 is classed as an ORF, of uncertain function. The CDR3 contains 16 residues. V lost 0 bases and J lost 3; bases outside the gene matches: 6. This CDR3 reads CARSLGGTTFYNEQFF. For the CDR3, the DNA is TGTGCCAGAAGCTTGGGCGGGACTACATTCTACAATGAGCAGTTCTTC.

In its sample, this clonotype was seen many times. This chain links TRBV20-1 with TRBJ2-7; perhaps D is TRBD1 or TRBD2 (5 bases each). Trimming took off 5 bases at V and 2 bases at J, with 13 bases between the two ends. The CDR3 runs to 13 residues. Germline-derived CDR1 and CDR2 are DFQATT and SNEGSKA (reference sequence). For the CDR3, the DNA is TGCAGTGCTCTACGGGACGGGGCCTACGAGCAGTACTTC. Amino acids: CSALRDGAYEQYF.

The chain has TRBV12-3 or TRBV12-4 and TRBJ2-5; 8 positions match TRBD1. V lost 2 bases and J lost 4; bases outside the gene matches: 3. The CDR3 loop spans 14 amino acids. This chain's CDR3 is CASSLQGAGETQYF. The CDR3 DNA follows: TGTGCCAGCAGTTTACAGGGGGCAGGAGAGACCCAGTACTTC.

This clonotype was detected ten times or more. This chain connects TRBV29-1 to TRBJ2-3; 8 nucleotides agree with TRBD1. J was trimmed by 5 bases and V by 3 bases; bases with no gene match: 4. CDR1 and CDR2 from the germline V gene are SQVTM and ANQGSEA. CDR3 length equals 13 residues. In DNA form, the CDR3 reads TGCAGCGTTGATGGACAGGGCGGAGATACGCAGTATTTT. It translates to CSVDGQGGDTQYF.

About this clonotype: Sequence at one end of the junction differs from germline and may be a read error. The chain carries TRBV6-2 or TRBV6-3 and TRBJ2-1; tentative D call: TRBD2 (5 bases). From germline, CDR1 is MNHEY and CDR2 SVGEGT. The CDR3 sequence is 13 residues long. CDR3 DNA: TGTGCCAACAGTTCAACTAGTTACAATGAGCAGTTCTTC. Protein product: CANSSTSYNEQFF.

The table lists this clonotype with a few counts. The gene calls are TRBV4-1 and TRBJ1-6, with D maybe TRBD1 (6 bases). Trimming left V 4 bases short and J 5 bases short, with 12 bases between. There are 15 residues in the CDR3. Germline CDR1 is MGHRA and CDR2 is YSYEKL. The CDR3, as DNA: TGCGCCAGCAGCCTCTCGGGGGCCGATAATTCACCCCTCCACTTT. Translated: CASSLSGADNSPLHF.

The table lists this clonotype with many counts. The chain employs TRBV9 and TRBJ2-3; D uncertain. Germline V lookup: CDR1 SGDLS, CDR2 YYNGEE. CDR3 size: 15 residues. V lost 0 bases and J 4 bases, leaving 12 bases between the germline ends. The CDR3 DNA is TGTGCCAGCAGCGTAGGGGGAACTTCCGCAGATACGCAGTATTTT. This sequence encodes CASSVGGTSADTQYF.

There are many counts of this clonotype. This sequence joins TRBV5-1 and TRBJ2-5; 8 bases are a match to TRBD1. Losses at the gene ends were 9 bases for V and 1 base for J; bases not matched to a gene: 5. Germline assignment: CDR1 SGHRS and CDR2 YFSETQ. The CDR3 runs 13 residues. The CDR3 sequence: CATKTGVQETQYF. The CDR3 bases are TGCGCCACTAAGACAGGGGTCCAAGAGACCCAGTACTTC.

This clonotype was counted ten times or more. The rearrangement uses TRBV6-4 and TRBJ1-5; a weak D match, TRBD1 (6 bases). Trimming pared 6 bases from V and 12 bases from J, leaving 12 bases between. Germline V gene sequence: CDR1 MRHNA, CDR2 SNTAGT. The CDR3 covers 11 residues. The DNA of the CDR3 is TGTGCCAGCAGGAGGGGACAAGTCCAGCATTTT. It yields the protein CASRRGQVQHF.

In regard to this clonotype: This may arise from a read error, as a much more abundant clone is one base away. CDR3 DNA sequence: TGCGCCAGCAGAACAGGCGAGGGAAACATTCGGTACTTC. It yields the protein CASRTGEGNIRYF. The V and J genes are TRBV5-1 and TRBJ2-4, with D possibly being TRBD1 or TRBD2 (5 bases each). Germline assignment: CDR1 SGHRS and CDR2 YFSETQ. The CDR3 contains 13 residues.

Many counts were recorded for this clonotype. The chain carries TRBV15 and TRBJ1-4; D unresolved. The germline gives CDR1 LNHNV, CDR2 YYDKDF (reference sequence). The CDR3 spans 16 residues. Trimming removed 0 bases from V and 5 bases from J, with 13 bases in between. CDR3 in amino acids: CATSRDSTGTNEKLFF. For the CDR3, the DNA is TGTGCCACCAGCAGAGATTCGACGGGTACCAATGAAAAACTGTTTTTT.

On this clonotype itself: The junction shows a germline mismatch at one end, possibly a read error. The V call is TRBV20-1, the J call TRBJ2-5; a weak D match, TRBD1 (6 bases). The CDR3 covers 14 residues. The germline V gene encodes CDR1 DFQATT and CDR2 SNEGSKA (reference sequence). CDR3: CSASDSGVGETRYF. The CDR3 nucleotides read TGCAGTGCTAGCGATTCAGGGGTAGGCGAGACCCGGTACTTC.

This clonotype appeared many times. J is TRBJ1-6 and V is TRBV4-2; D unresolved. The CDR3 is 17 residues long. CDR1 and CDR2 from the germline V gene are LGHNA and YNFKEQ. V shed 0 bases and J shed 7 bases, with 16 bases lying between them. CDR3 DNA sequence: TGTGCCAGCAGCCAAGACGTGCGGACTCCCGGGAATTCACCCCTCCACTTT. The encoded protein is CASSQDVRTPGNSPLHF.

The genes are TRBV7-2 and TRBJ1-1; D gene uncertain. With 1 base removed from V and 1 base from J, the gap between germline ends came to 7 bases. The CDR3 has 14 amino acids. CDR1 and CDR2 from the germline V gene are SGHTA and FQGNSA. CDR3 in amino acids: CASSLVSENTEAFF. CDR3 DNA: TGTGCCAGCAGCTTAGTTTCAGAGAACACTGAAGCTTTCTTT.

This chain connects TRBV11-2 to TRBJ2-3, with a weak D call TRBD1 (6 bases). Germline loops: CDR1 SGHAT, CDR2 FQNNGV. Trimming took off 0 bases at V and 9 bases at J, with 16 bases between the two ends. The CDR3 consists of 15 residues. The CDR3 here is CASSLDGQPTDTQYF. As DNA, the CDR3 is TGTGCCAGCAGCTTAGACGGACAGCCCACGGACACGCAGTATTTT.

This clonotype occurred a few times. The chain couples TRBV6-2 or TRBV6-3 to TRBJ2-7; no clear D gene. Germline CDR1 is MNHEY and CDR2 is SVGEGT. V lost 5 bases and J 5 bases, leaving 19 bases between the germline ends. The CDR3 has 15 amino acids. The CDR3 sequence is CASSTSGLSSDEQYF. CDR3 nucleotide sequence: TGTGCCAGCAGTACCTCTGGTTTAAGCAGCGACGAGCAGTACTTC.

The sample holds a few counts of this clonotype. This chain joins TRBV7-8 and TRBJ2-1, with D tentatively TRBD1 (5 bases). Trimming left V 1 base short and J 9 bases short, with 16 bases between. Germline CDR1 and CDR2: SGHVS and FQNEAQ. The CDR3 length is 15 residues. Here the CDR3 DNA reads TGTGCCAGCAGCTTAGTATTTATGGACACGGGTGAGCAGTTCTTC. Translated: CASSLVFMDTGEQFF.

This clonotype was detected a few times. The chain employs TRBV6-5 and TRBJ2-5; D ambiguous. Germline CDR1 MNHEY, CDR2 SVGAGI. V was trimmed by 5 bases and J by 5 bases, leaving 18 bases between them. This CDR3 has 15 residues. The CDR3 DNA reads TGTGCCAGCAGTCTACTACCTAAAAAGACGGAGACCCAGTACTTC. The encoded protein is CASSLLPKKTETQYF.

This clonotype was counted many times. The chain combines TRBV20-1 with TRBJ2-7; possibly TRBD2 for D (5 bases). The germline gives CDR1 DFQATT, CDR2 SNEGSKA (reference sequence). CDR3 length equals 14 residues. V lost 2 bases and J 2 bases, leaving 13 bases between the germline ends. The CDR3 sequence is CSARSQIGAYEQYF. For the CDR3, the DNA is TGCAGTGCTAGATCTCAAATCGGGGCCTACGAGCAGTACTTC.

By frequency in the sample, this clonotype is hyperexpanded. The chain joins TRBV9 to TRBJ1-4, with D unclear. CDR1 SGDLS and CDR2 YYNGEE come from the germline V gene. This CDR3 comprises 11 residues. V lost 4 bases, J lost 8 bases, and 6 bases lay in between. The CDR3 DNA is TGTGCCAGCAGCTCGGACGAAAAACTGTTTTTT. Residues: CASSSDEKLFF.

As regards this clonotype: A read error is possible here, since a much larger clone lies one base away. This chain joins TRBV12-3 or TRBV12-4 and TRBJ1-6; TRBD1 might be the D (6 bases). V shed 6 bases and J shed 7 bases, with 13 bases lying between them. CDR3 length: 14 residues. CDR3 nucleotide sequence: TGTGCCAGCAGCCACCGACAGGCGAATTCACCCCTCCACTTT. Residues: CASSHRQANSPLHF.

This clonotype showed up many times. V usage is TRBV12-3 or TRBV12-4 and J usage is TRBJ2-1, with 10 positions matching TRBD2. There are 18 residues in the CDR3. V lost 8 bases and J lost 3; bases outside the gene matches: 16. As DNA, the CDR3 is TGTGCCAGCCGGAGTTCTAGCGGGAGTGCTACGGGCTACAATGAGCAGTTCTTC. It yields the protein CASRSSSGSATGYNEQFF.

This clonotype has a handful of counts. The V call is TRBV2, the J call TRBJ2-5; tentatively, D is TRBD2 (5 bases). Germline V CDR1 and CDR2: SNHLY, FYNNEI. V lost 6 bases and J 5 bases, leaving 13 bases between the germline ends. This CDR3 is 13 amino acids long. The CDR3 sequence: CASRAGYGETQYF. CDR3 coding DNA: TGTGCCAGCAGGGCGGGCTACGGGGAGACCCAGTACTTC.

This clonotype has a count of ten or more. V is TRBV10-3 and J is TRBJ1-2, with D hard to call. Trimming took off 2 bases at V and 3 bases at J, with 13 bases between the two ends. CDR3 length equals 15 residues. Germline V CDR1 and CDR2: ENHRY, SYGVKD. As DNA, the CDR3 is TGTGCCATCAGTGAGCCTGCCGGGCAGCACTATGGCTACACCTTC. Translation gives CAISEPAGQHYGYTF.

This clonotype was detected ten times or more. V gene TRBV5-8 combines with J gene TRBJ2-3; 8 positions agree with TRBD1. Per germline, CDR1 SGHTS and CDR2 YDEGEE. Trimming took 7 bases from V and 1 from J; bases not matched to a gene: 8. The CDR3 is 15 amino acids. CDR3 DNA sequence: TGTGCCAGCGGACGGCCGGGACAGGGCACAGATACGCAGTATTTT. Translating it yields CASGRPGQGTDTQYF.

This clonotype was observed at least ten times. The DNA for the CDR3 is TGTGCCAGCAGTTACTGGCGGGGGACAAACACCGGGGAGCTGTTTTTT. Translated: CASSYWRGTNTGELFF. The rearrangement links TRBV27 to TRBJ2-2; a weak D match, TRBD2 (7 bases). Per germline, CDR1 MNHEY and CDR2 SMNVEV (reference sequence). Trimming shortened V by 4 bases and J by 2 bases, and 14 bases separated the two germline ends. The CDR3 is made up of 16 amino acids.

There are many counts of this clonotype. In DNA form, the CDR3 reads TGTGCCAGCAGTAATTGGGGAGCCAAAAACATTCAGTACTTC. Amino acid sequence: CASSNWGAKNIQYF. V is TRBV12-3 or TRBV12-4 and J is TRBJ2-4; no reliable D call. There are 14 residues in the CDR3. Trimming pared 5 bases from V and 0 bases from J, leaving 8 bases between.

The CDR3 DNA follows: TGTGCCTGGAGTGTACGAAACCTAGCCTACGAGCAGTACTTC. Protein product: CAWSVRNLAYEQYF. This chain connects TRBV30 to TRBJ2-7; D remains unclear. CDR3 length: 14 amino acids. Germline V gene sequence: CDR1 GTSNPN, CDR2 SVGIG (reference sequence). The V end was cut by 0 bases, the J end by 2 bases, with 11 bases between.